This is a list of T cell receptor beta chains from one sample in a study of T cell responses to AZD1222 COVID-19 vaccine. Assay used: immunoSEQ multiplex PCR; TCRdb lists only in-frame clones, some missing. The sample holds some 92,000 clones, around 93% seen once. The sequenced sample was peripheral blood, obtained on day 0 of AZD1222 vaccination. These receptors were taken from an adult in good health. CDR3s include the opening cysteine and the closing phenylalanine or tryptophan. The order of the fields is CDR3 DNA, CDR3 protein, J gene, clone size, D gene, V gene, CDR3 length. D genes are given only for firm matches. Size values are once, few and many counts, or a class for expanded clones, and some rows have none.

CDR3 DNA: TGTGCCAGCAGTTTTTCCGCTCCTGAAGCTTTCTTT
CDR3 protein: CASSFSAPEAFF
J gene: TRBJ1-1
clone size: NA
D gene: NA
V gene: TRBV12-3/TRBV12-4
CDR3 length: 12

CDR3 DNA: TGCAGCGGGGACCGACGCCGGCGGGGGGTCAATGAGCAGTTCTTC
CDR3 protein: CSGDRRRRGVNEQFF
J gene: TRBJ2-1
clone size: NA
D gene: TRBD2
V gene: TRBV29-1
CDR3 length: 15

CDR3 DNA: TGTGCCAGCAGTTTGGCTAGCGGGCTATCCTACGAGCAGTACTTC
CDR3 protein: CASSLASGLSYEQYF
J gene: TRBJ2-7
clone size: NA
D gene: TRBD2
V gene: TRBV28
CDR3 length: 15

CDR3 DNA: TGTGCCAGCTCACCAAGAACAGGCAACTATGGCTACACCTTC
CDR3 protein: CASSPRTGNYGYTF
J gene: TRBJ1-2
clone size: NA
D gene: NA
V gene: TRBV18
CDR3 length: 14

CDR3 DNA: TGTGCCAGCAGCACGGCGGGACTTAGCTCTGGAAACACCATATATTTT
CDR3 protein: CASSTAGLSSGNTIYF
J gene: TRBJ1-3
clone size: NA
D gene: NA
V gene: TRBV7-2
CDR3 length: 16

CDR3 DNA: TGCAGCGTTGTTGGGGGACAGGAAAGCACAGATACGCAGTATTTT
CDR3 protein: CSVVGGQESTDTQYF
J gene: TRBJ2-3
clone size: NA
D gene: TRBD1
V gene: TRBV29-1
CDR3 length: 15

CDR3 DNA: TGTGCCAGCAAGCGGAGCGAGGCAGAGACCTCCTATGGCTACACCTTC
CDR3 protein: CASKRSEAETSYGYTF
J gene: TRBJ1-2
clone size: once
D gene: NA
V gene: TRBV2
CDR3 length: 16

CDR3 DNA: TGTGCCAGCTCACTAGACAGCAAGTGGGTCAAAAACATTCAGTACTTC
CDR3 protein: CASSLDSKWVKNIQYF
J gene: TRBJ2-4
clone size: NA
D gene: NA
V gene: TRBV18
CDR3 length: 16

CDR3 DNA: TGTGCCAGCAGCGATCCGGGAACTGAGCAGTTCTTC
CDR3 protein: CASSDPGTEQFF
J gene: TRBJ2-1
clone size: NA
D gene: NA
V gene: TRBV6-2/TRBV6-3
CDR3 length: 12

CDR3 DNA: TGTGCCAGCAGTTGGGCCAGGAGACAGGATAATTCACCCCTCCACTTT
CDR3 protein: CASSWARRQDNSPLHF
J gene: TRBJ1-6
clone size: NA
D gene: NA
V gene: TRBV6-6
CDR3 length: 16

CDR3 DNA: TGTGCCAGCACCCGAGGCGACGGCTACACCTTC
CDR3 protein: CASTRGDGYTF
J gene: TRBJ1-2
clone size: NA
D gene: NA
V gene: TRBV2
CDR3 length: 11

CDR3 DNA: TGTGCCAGCACGACAGGGGGCGCAGATGTGCCCCAGCATTTT
CDR3 protein: CASTTGGADVPQHF
J gene: TRBJ1-5
clone size: NA
D gene: TRBD1
V gene: TRBV18
CDR3 length: 14

CDR3 DNA: TGTGCCAGCAGCTCCGGGACTGACTCCTACGAGCAGTACTTC
CDR3 protein: CASSSGTDSYEQYF
J gene: TRBJ2-7
clone size: NA
D gene: NA
V gene: TRBV27
CDR3 length: 14

CDR3 DNA: TGCGCCAGCGGGACTAACCGGGGGTATGAGCAGTTCTTC
CDR3 protein: CASGTNRGYEQFF
J gene: TRBJ2-1
clone size: NA
D gene: TRBD2
V gene: TRBV4-1
CDR3 length: 13

CDR3 DNA: TGTGCCAGCAGCCCACTAGCGGGAGGTGGCTACGAGCAGTACTTC
CDR3 protein: CASSPLAGGGYEQYF
J gene: TRBJ2-7
clone size: NA
D gene: TRBD2
V gene: TRBV6-5
CDR3 length: 15

CDR3 DNA: TGTGCCAGCAGCTTGAAACCAGGTTCAGGGGCGCAGCAGCCCCAGCATTTT
CDR3 protein: CASSLKPGSGAQQPQHF
J gene: TRBJ1-5
clone size: once
D gene: NA
V gene: TRBV5-6
CDR3 length: 17

CDR3 DNA: TGTGCCAGCAGTTTCGGACAGGGTGAAGCTTTCTTT
CDR3 protein: CASSFGQGEAFF
J gene: TRBJ1-1
clone size: NA
D gene: TRBD1
V gene: TRBV28
CDR3 length: 12

CDR3 DNA: TGTGCCAGCAGCCGGGACAGGGTAAATGGCTACACCTTC
CDR3 protein: CASSRDRVNGYTF
J gene: TRBJ1-2
clone size: NA
D gene: TRBD1
V gene: TRBV5-4
CDR3 length: 13

CDR3 DNA: TGTGCCAGCAGTTACTCCCCACAGGCGGGCAAGTACGAGCAGTACTTC
CDR3 protein: CASSYSPQAGKYEQYF
J gene: TRBJ2-7
clone size: NA
D gene: NA
V gene: TRBV6-5
CDR3 length: 16

CDR3 DNA: TGCAGCTTCACAGGGGCGAACACTGAAGCTTTCTTT
CDR3 protein: CSFTGANTEAFF
J gene: TRBJ1-1
clone size: few
D gene: TRBD1
V gene: TRBV29-1
CDR3 length: 12

CDR3 DNA: TGTGCCAGCAGCGTAGCGGCTCTCTCTGGAAACACCATATATTTT
CDR3 protein: CASSVAALSGNTIYF
J gene: TRBJ1-3
clone size: NA
D gene: NA
V gene: TRBV9
CDR3 length: 15

CDR3 DNA: TGTGCCAGCAGCTGGGGGTATCGCACTGAAGCTTTCTTT
CDR3 protein: CASSWGYRTEAFF
J gene: TRBJ1-1
clone size: NA
D gene: NA
V gene: TRBV11-3
CDR3 length: 13

CDR3 DNA: TGCGCCAGCAGCCAAGACCGGCAGAACTATGGCTACACCTTC
CDR3 protein: CASSQDRQNYGYTF
J gene: TRBJ1-2
clone size: NA
D gene: NA
V gene: TRBV4-3
CDR3 length: 14

CDR3 DNA: TGTGCCAGCACCCCTTTCCTCATGGAAGGCTACACCTTC
CDR3 protein: CASTPFLMEGYTF
J gene: TRBJ1-2
clone size: NA
D gene: NA
V gene: TRBV5-5
CDR3 length: 13

CDR3 DNA: TGTGCCAGCAGTAACCAACAGGGGGCCTCTGAAGCTTTCTTT
CDR3 protein: CASSNQQGASEAFF
J gene: TRBJ1-1
clone size: NA
D gene: TRBD1
V gene: TRBV6-6
CDR3 length: 14

CDR3 DNA: TGTGCCAGCAGCTTGGAGTGGGCGGGGGCCATCACCGGGGAGCTGTTTTTT
CDR3 protein: CASSLEWAGAITGELFF
J gene: TRBJ2-2
clone size: NA
D gene: NA
V gene: TRBV5-5
CDR3 length: 17

CDR3 DNA: TGTGCCAGCTCACCACCGGGGACAGGGTTGGCCTACAATGAGCAGTTCTTC
CDR3 protein: CASSPPGTGLAYNEQFF
J gene: TRBJ2-1
clone size: NA
D gene: TRBD1
V gene: TRBV18
CDR3 length: 17